What follows is one TCR beta chain and its context. This entry is derived from a study of blood T cells in healthy people across ages. It was with a sample-barcoded 5' primer and a J-beta primer mix that a second PCR of roughly 6 to 12 cycles was run. TCRdb reprocessed the 5' RACE reads with MiXCR, giving one entry per CDR3 protein. Here the sample spans over 500,000 distinct CDR3 sequences, about a quarter being singletons. CDR1 MNHEY and CDR2 SVGAGI come from the germline V gene. The CDR3 has 12 residues. Trimming shortened V by 5 bases and J by 5 bases, and 7 bases separated the two germline ends. The same specimen was also included in a second study, on T cells of mothers and their children. This second study says: Related and unrelated pairs show similar thymic shaping of TCR recombination output.

The receptor was derived from a boy younger than 10 in good health. The specimen was blood. This chain links TRBV6-5 with TRBJ2-1, with D perhaps TRBD2 (5 bases). The CDR3 DNA is TGTGCCAGCAGTGACTACAACAATGAGCAGTTCTTC. Its protein is CASSDYNNEQFF.